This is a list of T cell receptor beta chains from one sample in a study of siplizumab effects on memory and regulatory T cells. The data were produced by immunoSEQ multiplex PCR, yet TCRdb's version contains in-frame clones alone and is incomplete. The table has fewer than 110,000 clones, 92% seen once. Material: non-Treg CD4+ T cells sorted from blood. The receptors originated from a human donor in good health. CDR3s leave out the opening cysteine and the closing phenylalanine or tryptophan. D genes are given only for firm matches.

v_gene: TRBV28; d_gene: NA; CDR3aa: ASRDIFVGGYT
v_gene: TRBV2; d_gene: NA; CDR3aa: ASSEQGRNTIY
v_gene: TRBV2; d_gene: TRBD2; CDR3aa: ASSEKGASGRGWADTQY
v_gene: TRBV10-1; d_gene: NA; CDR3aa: ASSESGSGEQY
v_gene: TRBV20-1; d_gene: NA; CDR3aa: SASNEQF
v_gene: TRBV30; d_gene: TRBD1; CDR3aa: AWREQGEDAEAF
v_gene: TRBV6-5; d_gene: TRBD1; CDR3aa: ASSRTQGIGQY
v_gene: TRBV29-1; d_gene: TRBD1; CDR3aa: SVEGKGASNEQY
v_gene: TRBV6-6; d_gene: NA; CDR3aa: ASMGAGGNQPQH
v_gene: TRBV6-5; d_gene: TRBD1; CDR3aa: ASSYGQGIYNEQF
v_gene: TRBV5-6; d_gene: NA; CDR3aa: ASSQVGNTEAF
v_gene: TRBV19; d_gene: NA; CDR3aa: ASSMVSNYGYT
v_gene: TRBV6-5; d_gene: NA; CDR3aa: ASSYSEGGTEAF
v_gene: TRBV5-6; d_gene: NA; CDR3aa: ASSLGRDYNQPQH
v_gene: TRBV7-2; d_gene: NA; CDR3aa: ASSLTPRPETQY
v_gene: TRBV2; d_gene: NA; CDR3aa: ASRMVINTEAF
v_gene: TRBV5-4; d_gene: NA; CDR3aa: ASMLEETQY
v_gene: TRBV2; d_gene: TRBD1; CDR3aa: ASSMKDRAGGYT
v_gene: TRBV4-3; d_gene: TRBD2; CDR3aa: ASSQDPGGDEQF
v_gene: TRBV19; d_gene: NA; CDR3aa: ASSIRDGVYGELF
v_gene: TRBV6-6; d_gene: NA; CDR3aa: ASSYGVSYEQY
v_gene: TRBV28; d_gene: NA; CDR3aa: ASSLHRTGSNIQY
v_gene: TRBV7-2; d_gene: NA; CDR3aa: ASRTQGMNTEAF
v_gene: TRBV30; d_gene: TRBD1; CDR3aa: AWTQGGETQY
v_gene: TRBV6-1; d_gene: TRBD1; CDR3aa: ASSELQGAGETQY
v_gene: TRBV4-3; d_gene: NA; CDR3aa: ASSQEGPSGREQY
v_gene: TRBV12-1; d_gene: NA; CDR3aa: ASSSRTGRMNTEAF
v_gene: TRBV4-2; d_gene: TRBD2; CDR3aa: ASSHSGLAGGLGAGELF
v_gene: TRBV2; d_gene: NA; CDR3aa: ASSRGRGANVLT
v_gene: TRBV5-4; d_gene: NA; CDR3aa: AIQGDVTGELF
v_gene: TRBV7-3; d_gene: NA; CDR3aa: ASSPGGGQPQH
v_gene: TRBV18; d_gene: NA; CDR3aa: ASSLLAGQGLNTEAF